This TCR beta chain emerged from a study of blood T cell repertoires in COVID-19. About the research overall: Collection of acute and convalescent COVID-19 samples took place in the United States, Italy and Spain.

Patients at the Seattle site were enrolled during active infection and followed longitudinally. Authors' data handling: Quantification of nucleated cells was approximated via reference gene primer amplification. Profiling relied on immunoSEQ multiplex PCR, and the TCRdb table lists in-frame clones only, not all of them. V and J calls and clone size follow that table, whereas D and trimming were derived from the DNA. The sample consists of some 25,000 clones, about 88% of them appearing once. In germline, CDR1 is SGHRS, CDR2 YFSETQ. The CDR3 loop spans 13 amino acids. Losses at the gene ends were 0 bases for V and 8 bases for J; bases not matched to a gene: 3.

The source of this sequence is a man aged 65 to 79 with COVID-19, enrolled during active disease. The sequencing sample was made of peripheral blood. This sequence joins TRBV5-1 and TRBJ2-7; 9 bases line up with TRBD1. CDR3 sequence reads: CASSLGGQGQQYF. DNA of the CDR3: TGCGCCAGCAGCTTGGGGGGACAGGGCCAGCAGTACTTC.